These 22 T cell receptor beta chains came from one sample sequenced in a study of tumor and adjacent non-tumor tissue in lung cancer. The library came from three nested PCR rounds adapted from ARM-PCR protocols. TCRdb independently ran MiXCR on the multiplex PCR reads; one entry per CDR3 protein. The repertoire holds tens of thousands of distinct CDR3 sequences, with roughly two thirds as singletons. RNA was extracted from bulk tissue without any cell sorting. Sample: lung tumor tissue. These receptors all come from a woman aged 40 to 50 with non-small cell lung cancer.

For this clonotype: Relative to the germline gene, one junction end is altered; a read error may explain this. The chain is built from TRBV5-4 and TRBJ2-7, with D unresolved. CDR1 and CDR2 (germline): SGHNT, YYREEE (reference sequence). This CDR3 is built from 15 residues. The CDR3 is CASNSSSGFQYGQYF. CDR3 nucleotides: TGTGCCAGCAATAGCAGTTCCGGGTTCCAATACGGGCAGTACTTC.

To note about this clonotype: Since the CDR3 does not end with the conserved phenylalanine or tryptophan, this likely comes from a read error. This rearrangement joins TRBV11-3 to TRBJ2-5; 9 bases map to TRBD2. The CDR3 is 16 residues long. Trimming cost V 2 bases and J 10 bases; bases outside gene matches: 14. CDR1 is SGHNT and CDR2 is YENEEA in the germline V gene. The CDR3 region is CASSLNHLSGGINQYI. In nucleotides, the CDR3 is TGTGCCAGCAGCTTAAATCATTTGAGCGGGGGGATTAACCAGTACATC.

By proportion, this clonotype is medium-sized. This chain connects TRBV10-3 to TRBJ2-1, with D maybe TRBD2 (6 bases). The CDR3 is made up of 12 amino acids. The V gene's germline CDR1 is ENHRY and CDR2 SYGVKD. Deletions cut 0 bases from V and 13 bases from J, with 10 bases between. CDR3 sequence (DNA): TGTGCCATCAGTGAGTCTCGGGAGTACCAGTTCTTC. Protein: CAISESREYQFF.

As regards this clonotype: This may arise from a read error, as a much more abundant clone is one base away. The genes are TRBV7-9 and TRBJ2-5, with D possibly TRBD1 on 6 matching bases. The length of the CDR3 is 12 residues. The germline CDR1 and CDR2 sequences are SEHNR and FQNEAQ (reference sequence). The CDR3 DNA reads TGTGCCAGCAGCACCCCCGGGACACCCGCCGACTTC. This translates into CASSTPGTPADF. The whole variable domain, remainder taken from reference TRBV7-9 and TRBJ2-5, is DTGVSQNPRHKITKRGQNVTFRCDPISEHNRLYWYRQTLGQGPEFLTYFQNEAQLEKSRLLSDRFSAERPKGSFSTLEIQRTEQGDSAMYLCASSTPGTPADFGPGTRLLVL.

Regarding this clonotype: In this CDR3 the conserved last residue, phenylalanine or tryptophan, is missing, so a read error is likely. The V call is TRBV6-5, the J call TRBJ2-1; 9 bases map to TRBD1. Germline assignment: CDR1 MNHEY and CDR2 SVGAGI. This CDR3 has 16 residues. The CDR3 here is CVSSYDWGQGNNEQFL. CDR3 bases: TGTGTCAGCAGTTACGATTGGGGACAGGGAAACAATGAGCAGTTCCTC.

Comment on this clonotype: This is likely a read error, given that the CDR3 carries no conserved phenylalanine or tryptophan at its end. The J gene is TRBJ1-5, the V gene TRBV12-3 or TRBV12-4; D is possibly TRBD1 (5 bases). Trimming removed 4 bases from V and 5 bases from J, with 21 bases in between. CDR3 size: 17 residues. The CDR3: CASSSGIKEGEHQPQHI. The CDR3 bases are TGTGCCAGCAGTTCGGGAATCAAGGAAGGGGAACATCAGCCCCAGCATATT.

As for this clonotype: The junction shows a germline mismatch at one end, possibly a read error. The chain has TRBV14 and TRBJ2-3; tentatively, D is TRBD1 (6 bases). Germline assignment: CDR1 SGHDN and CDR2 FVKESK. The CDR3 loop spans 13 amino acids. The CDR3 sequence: CVSSQGRTDTQYF. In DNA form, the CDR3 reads TGTGTCAGCAGCCAAGGCCGGACAGATACGCAATATTTT. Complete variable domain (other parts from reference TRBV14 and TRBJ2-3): EAGVTQFPSHSVIEKGQTVTLRCDPISGHDNLYWYRRVMGKEIKFLLHFVKESKQDESGMPNNRFLAERTGGTYSTLKVQPAELEDSGVYFCVSSQGRTDTQYFGPGTRLTVL.

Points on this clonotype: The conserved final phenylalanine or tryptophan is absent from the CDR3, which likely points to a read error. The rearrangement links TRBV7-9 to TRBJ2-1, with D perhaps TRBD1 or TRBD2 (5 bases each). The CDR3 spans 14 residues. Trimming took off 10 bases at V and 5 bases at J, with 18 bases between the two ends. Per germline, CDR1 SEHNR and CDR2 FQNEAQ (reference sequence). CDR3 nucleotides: TGTGCCAACATCTTAGGGGTCGGGGACAATGAGCAGTTCTTA. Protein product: CANILGVGDNEQFL.

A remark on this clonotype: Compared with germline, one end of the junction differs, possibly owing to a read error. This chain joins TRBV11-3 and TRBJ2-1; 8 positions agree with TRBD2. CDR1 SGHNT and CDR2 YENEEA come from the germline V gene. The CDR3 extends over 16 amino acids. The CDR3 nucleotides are TGTGTCAGCAGCAATCCGGGACTAGTGGCCAACAATGAGCAATTCTTC. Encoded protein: CVSSNPGLVANNEQFF.

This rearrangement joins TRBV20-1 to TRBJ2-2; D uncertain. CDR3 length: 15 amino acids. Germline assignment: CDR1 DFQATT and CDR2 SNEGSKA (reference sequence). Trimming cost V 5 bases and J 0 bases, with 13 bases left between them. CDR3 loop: CSAESRDANTGELFF. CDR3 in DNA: TGCAGTGCTGAGTCCAGAGACGCGAACACCGGGGAGCTGTTTTTT.

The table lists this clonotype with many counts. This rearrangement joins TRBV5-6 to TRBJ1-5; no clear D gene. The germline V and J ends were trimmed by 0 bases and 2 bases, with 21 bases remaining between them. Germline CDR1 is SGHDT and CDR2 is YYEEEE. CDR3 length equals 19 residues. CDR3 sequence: CASSLGMASGLFRNQPQHF. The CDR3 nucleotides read TGTGCCAGCAGCTTGGGTATGGCAAGTGGTCTCTTCCGCAATCAGCCCCAGCATTTT.

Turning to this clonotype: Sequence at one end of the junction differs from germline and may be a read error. The CDR3 DNA sequence: TGTGCCAGCAGCCAAGGGGCAAGACACCCAGACACCTATTTC. Protein sequence: CASSQGARHPDTYF. The rearrangement joins TRBV4-2 to TRBJ2-7; D not certain. The germline V gene has CDR1 LGHNA and CDR2 YNFKEQ. The CDR3 has 14 residues.

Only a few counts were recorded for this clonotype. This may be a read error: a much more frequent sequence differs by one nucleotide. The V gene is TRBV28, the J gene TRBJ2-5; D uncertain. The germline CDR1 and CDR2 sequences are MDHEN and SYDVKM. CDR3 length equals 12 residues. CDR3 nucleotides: TGTGACAGCTCACAGTCCCAAGAGACCCAGTACTTC. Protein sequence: CDSSQSQETQYF.

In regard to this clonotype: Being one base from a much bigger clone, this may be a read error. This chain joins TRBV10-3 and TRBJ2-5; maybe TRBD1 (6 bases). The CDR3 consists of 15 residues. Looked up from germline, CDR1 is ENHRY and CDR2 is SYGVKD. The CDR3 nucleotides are TGTGCCATCAAATCTGACAGGAGGTTCGAAGAGATCCAGTACTTC. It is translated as CAIKSDRRFEEIQYF.

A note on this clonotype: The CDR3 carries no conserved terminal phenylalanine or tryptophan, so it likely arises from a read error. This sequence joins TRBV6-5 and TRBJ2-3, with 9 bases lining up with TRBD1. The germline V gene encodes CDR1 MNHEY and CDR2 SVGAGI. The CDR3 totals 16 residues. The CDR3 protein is CASSSIQGAGTDTQYI. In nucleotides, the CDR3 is TGTGCCAGCAGTTCAATACAGGGGGCGGGGACAGATACCCAGTATATT.

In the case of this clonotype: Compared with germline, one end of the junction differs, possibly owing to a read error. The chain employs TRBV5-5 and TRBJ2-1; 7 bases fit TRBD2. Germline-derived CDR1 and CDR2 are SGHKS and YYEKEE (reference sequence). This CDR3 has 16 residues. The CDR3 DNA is TGTGCCAGCAGCACCCTGACTAGCTGGTCCTACTATGAGCAGTTCTTC. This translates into CASSTLTSWSYYEQFF.

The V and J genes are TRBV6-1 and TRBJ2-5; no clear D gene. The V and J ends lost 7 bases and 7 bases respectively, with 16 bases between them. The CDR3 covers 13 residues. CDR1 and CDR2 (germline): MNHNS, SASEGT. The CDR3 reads CASTAEIIGTQYF. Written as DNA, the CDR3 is TGTGCCAGCACTGCCGAAATAATAGGGACCCAGTACTTC.

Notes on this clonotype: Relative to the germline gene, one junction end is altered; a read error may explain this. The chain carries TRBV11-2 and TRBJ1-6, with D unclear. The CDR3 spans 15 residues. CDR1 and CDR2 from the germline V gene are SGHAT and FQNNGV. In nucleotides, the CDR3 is TGTACCAGCAGCTTAGCCTCGGGTAATAGTTCACCCCTCCACTTT. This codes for CTSSLASGNSSPLHF.

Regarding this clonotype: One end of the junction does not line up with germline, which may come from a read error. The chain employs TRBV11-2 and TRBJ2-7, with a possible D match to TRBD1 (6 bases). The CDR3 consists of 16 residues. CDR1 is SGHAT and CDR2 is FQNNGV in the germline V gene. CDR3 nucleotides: TGTGCCAACAGCCCCGTCGGTGGGCAGGGGTACTACGAGCACTACTTC. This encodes CANSPVGGQGYYEHYF. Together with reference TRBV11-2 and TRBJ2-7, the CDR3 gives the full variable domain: EAGVAQSPRYKIIEKRQSVAFWCNPISGHATLYWYQQILGQGPKLLIQFQNNGVVDDSQLPKDRFSAERLKGVDSTLKIQPAKLEDSAVYLCANSPVGGQGYYEHYFGPGTRLTVT.

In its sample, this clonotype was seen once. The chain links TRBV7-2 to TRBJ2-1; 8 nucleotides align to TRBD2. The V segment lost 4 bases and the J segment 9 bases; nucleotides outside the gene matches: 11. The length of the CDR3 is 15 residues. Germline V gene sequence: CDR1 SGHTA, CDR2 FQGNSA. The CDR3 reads CASSSGLGGLVEQFF. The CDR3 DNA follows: TGTGCCAGCAGCTCGGGACTAGGGGGTTTGGTTGAGCAGTTCTTC.

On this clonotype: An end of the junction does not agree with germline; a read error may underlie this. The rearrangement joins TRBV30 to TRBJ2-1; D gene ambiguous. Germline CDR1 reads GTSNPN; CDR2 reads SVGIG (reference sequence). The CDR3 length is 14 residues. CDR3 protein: CTWSVGAFHNEQFF. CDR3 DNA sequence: TGTACCTGGAGTGTAGGTGCGTTCCACAATGAGCAGTTCTTC.

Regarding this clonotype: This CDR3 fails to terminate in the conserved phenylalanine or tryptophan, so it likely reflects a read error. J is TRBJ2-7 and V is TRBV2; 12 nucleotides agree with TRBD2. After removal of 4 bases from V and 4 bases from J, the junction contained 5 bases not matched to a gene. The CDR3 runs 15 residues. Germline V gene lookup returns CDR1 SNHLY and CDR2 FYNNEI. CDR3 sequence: CASSALAGGPYEQYL. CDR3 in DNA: TGTGCCAGCAGTGCCCTAGCGGGGGGGCCGTACGAGCAGTACTTA.